This entry concerns a single T cell receptor (beta chain). The table came from immunoSEQ multiplex PCR; TCRdb's copy has only in-frame clones and leaves some out. The sample consists of about 38,000 clones, over 75% of them appearing once. The data are from a study of CD8 T cells in acute hepatitis C reinfection. In the study overall: Sequences come from NS3-1073-specific CD8+ T cells, during acute infection and after clearance.

Time point noted: naive CD8 control sorted from an acute-time-point sample. Germline V CDR1 and CDR2: LGHNT, FRNRAP. Trimming pared 1 base from V and 0 bases from J, leaving 10 bases between. The CDR3 runs 15 residues. Sequencing used naive CD8+ T cells from PBMCs. The origin of this receptor is a woman between 18 and 29 years old who spontaneously cleared hepatitis C infection. This chain uses TRBV12-5 with TRBJ2-7; D call uncertain. CDR3 region: CASGLAPVNSYEQYF. In DNA form, the CDR3 reads TGTGCTAGTGGTTTGGCCCCCGTGAACTCCTACGAGCAGTACTTC.